The 13 T cell receptor beta chains given below trace back to one sample, sequenced in a study of CD8 T cells in ankylosing spondylitis. TCRdb passed the 5' RACE reads through MiXCR, listing each CDR3 protein once. The data show 84,000 or so distinct CDR3 sequences, with 27% seen just once and 45% to 65% held by the top ten. What was sequenced was blood, either unsorted or a sorted T cell fraction (not recorded which). These receptors all stem from a male donor with ankylosing spondylitis or in good health (not recorded which).

The CDR3 loop is CASSPALVRGGGETQYF. CDR3 sequence (DNA): TGTGCCAGCAGTCCCGCTCTTGTGCGGGGGGGCGGAGAGACCCAGTACTTC. The J gene is TRBJ2-5, the V gene TRBV12-3 or TRBV12-4, with 9 bases matching TRBD2. The CDR3 extends over 17 amino acids. V lost 5 bases to trimming and J lost 4 bases; unmatched junction nucleotides: 14.

This chain uses TRBV7-2 with TRBJ1-4, with TRBD1 identical over 7 bases. J lost 5 bases, V lost 0 bases, and 6 bases had no gene match. The CDR3 has 16 amino acids. Looked up from germline, CDR1 is SGHTA and CDR2 is FQGNSA. CDR3 in amino acids: CASSLAIGGGNEKLFF. DNA for the CDR3: TGTGCCAGCAGCTTAGCGATAGGGGGCGGAAATGAAAAACTGTTTTTT.

A few counts support this clonotype. The chain recombines TRBV7-2 with TRBJ1-5; possible D gene TRBD1, 6 bases. Trimming pared 3 bases from V and 5 bases from J, leaving 14 bases between. The CDR3 length is 15 residues. From germline, CDR1 is SGHTA and CDR2 FQGNSA. CDR3 coding DNA: TGTGCCAGCAGCTTCCAGACAGGACTTTATCAGCCCCAGCATTTT. This sequence encodes CASSFQTGLYQPQHF.

The genes are TRBV11-2 and TRBJ2-1; D is ambiguous. V lost 0 bases and J 0 bases, leaving 12 bases between the germline ends. The CDR3 extends over 17 amino acids. The V gene's germline CDR1 is SGHAT and CDR2 FQNNGV. Written as DNA, the CDR3 is TGTGCCAGCAGCTTAGATCTCAGTCCGAGCTCCTACAATGAGCAGTTCTTC. It yields the protein CASSLDLSPSSYNEQFF.

The chain recombines TRBV3-1 with TRBJ2-6, with D possibly matching TRBD2 (5 bases). Deletions cut 0 bases from V and 0 bases from J, with 15 bases between. The CDR3 has 19 amino acids. Germline V gene sequence: CDR1 LGHDT, CDR2 YNNKEL (reference sequence). The CDR3 loop reads CASSQDWRTDLSGANVLTF. In DNA, the CDR3 is TGTGCCAGCAGCCAAGATTGGAGGACGGACCTCTCTGGGGCCAACGTCCTGACTTTC.

J is TRBJ1-2 and V is TRBV20-1; 7 bases match TRBD1. This CDR3 spans 13 amino acids. Germline-derived CDR1 and CDR2 are DFQATT and SNEGSKA (reference sequence). V lost 6 bases, J lost 4 bases, and 8 bases stayed unmatched. The CDR3: CSALIGGGYGYTF. DNA for the CDR3: TGCAGTGCCTTGATAGGGGGCGGCTATGGCTACACCTTC.

V gene TRBV5-6 combines with J gene TRBJ1-3; D is possibly TRBD1 (5 bases). V lost 4 bases and J lost 0, with 17 bases in between. Germline values: CDR1 SGHDT, CDR2 YYEEEE. The CDR3 extends over 17 amino acids. The DNA of the CDR3 is TGTGCCAGCAGCAGGCCTCGGGACTTGAGCTCTGGAAACACCATATATTTT. Its translation is CASSRPRDLSSGNTIYF.

The CDR3 DNA is TGTGCCAGCAGCCCGTCCCCGGGCTCCACAGATACGCAGTATTTT. Protein product: CASSPSPGSTDTQYF. This rearrangement joins TRBV11-2 to TRBJ2-3, with D unresolved. Trimming took 5 bases from V and 2 from J, leaving 14 bases between them. The germline V gene encodes CDR1 SGHAT and CDR2 FQNNGV. The CDR3 has 15 residues.

This clonotype was found a few times. The rearrangement uses TRBV12-3 or TRBV12-4 and TRBJ2-1, with 7 bases that match TRBD2. J was trimmed by 8 bases and V by 3 bases; bases with no gene match: 10. The CDR3 covers 15 residues. The CDR3 coding sequence is TGTGCCAGCAGTTTTGGCGGGAGTCGGTTTCATGAGCAGTTCTTC. It codes for CASSFGGSRFHEQFF.

The rearrangement links TRBV7-2 to TRBJ2-1; D unclear. The CDR3 sequence is 13 residues long. V was shortened by 6 bases and J by 7 bases, with 13 bases between the two germline ends. CDR1 is SGHTA, CDR2 FQGNSA, per germline. CDR3 bases: TGTGCCAGCAGAGGCCCCTCTGGGAATGAGCAGTTCTTC. Translated, it gives CASRGPSGNEQFF.

This clonotype appeared a few times. V is TRBV20-1 and J is TRBJ1-5, with D perhaps TRBD1 (5 bases). Per the germline V gene, CDR1 is DFQATT and CDR2 is SNEGSKA (reference sequence). This CDR3 has 15 residues. The V end was cut by 3 bases, the J end by 3 bases, with 15 bases between. DNA for the CDR3: TGCAGTGCTAGTGAACAGGCCCCAATCAATCAGCCCCAGCATTTT. It codes for CSASEQAPINQPQHF.

This clonotype has only a few counts. V gene TRBV6-1 combines with J gene TRBJ1-2; D possibly corresponds to TRBD1 (5 bases). Germline V gene data show CDR1 as MNHNS and CDR2 as SASEGT. CDR3 size: 14 residues. Trimming left V 4 bases short and J 8 bases short, with 17 bases between. The CDR3 is CASSALTGPLGYTF. CDR3 DNA sequence: TGTGCCAGCAGTGCTCTAACGGGGCCACTCGGCTACACCTTC.

The V call is TRBV20-1, the J call TRBJ1-5, with 7 bases matching TRBD1. CDR1 and CDR2 from the germline V gene are DFQATT and SNEGSKA (reference sequence). V dropped 3 bases and J dropped 0; count of bases not matched to a gene: 2. The CDR3 runs to 14 residues. The chain's CDR3 is CSARGTVSNQPQHF. In nucleotides, the CDR3 is TGCAGTGCTAGGGGGACAGTTAGCAATCAGCCCCAGCATTTT.